This T cell receptor beta chain is from a study of T cell responses to AZD1222 COVID-19 vaccine. Measured with immunoSEQ multiplex PCR; TCRdb has only the in-frame clones, and not every one. This table has about 270,000 clones, 90% to 95% appearing once. Points from the study as a whole: The repertoires were collected only after the peak T cell response. Baseline serology detected seropositivity in only five to seven AZD1222 recipients. There were mostly white British donors and more females than males, and clonal diversity was possibly underestimated.

It was second doses at about 4 or about 12 weeks that were pooled. Concerning this clone itself: Antigen: not known.

The source of this sequence is an adult who received the AZD1222 COVID-19 vaccine. The sequenced sample was peripheral blood, obtained 28 days after the second AZD1222 dose.

CDR3 sequence (DNA): TGTGCCAGCTCACCAGGGGTGGCGGCCTACGAGCAGTACTTC. Translating gives CASSPGVAAYEQYF. V usage is TRBV18 and J usage is TRBJ2-7, with D unclear. This CDR3 has 14 residues. Germline assignment: CDR1 KGHSH and CDR2 LQKENI. The V end was cut by 2 bases, the J end by 2 bases, with 10 bases between.